The entry below describes one T cell receptor (beta chain). The antigen is undetermined. The data were obtained in a study of T cell responses to AZD1222 COVID-19 vaccine. Study-level information: Second doses that came at about 4 or about 12 weeks were put together.

CDR3 size: 14 residues. CDR1 and CDR2 (germline): SGDLS, YYNGEE. Unmatched junction bases numbered 7, after V lost 2 bases and J lost 6 bases. Whole-study findings and limits: Regions 160-218 and 743-854 held dominance among vaccine-associated CD4 TCRs, which spanned spike. Seropositive at baseline were only six AZD1222 recipients. A reported finding is that nearly half of spike-specific TCRs target unmutated variant regions.

Sequenced by immunoSEQ multiplex PCR; TCRdb stores in-frame clones only, minus some. The data show roughly 150,000 clones, with 88% seen just once and about 3.5% held by the top ten. This receptor was obtained from an adult in good health. Specimen: peripheral blood, collected on day 0 of AZD1222 vaccination. The J gene is TRBJ2-7, the V gene TRBV9; TRBD1 aligns across 8 bases. CDR3 DNA: TGTGCCAGCAGCGTTGGGCAGGGGGCTAGCGAGCAGTACTTC. Protein: CASSVGQGASEQYF.